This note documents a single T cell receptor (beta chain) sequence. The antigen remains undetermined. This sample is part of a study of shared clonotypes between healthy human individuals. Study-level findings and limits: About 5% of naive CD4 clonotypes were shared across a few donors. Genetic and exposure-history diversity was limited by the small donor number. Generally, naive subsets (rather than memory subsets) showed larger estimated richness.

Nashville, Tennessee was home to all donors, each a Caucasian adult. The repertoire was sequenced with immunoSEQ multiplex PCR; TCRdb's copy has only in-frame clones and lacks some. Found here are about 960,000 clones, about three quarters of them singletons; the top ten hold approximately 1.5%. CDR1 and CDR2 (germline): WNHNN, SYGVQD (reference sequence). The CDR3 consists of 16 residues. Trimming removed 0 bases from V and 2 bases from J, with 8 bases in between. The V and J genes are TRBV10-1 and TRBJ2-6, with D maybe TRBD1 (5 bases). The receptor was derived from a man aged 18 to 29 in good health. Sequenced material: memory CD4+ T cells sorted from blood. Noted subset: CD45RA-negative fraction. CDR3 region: CASSESIGAGANVLTF. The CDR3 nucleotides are TGCGCCAGCAGTGAGTCGATAGGGGCTGGGGCCAACGTCCTGACTTTC.